This T cell receptor (beta chain) comes out of a study of T cell responses to AZD1222 COVID-19 vaccine. Note on this clone: The antigen is unknown.

This table comes from immunoSEQ multiplex PCR, and its TCRdb copy is limited to in-frame clones, with some not included. The data show roughly 190,000 clones, just over 90% seen once. Broader study findings: Clonal diversity was possibly underestimated, and white British individuals and females predominated among donors. Seropositive AZD1222 recipients at baseline numbered only 5 or 6. Targets within unmutated variant regions were reportedly found for nearly half of spike-specific TCRs.

The CDR3 is made up of 14 amino acids. The V gene lost 0 bases and the J gene lost 6 bases, with 11 bases spanning the gap. Germline V gives CDR1 MNHEY, CDR2 SMNVEV (reference sequence). The V gene is TRBV27, the J gene TRBJ1-2; D possibly corresponds to TRBD1 (5 bases). Sequencing was performed on peripheral blood, taken 28 days after the second AZD1222 dose. This receptor was taken from an adult who received the AZD1222 COVID-19 vaccine. CDR3 sequence: CASSLSGAGNGYTF. The CDR3 DNA follows: TGTGCCAGCAGTTTATCAGGGGCGGGGAATGGCTACACCTTC.